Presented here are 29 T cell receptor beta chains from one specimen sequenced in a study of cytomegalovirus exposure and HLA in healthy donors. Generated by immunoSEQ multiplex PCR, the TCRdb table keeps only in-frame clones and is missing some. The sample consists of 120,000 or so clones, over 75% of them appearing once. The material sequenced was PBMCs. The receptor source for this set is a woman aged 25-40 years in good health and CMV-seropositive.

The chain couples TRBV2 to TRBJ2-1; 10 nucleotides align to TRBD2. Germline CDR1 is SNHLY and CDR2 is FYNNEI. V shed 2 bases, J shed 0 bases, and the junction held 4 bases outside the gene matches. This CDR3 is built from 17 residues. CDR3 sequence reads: CASSETPSGSSYNEQFF. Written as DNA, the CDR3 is TGTGCCAGCAGTGAAACTCCTAGCGGGAGCTCCTACAATGAGCAGTTCTTC.

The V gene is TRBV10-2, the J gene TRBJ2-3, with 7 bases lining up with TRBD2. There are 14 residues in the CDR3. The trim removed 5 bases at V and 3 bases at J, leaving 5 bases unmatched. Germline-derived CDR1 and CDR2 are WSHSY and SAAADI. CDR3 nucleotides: TGCGCCAGCAGTTGGACTAGAAAAACAGATACGCAGTATTTT. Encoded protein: CASSWTRKTDTQYF.

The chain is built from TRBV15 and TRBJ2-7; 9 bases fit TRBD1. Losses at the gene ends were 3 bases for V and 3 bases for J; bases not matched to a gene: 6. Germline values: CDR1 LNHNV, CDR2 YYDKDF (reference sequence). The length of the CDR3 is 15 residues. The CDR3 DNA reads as TGTGCCACCAGCAGGACCGGGACAGGGAACTACGAGCAGTACTTC. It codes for CATSRTGTGNYEQYF. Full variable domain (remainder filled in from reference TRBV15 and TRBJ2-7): DAMVIQNPRYQVTQFGKPVTLSCSQTLNHNVMYWYQQKSSQAPKLLFHYYDKDFNNEADTPDNFQSRRPNTSFCFLDIRSPGLGDTAMYLCATSRTGTGNYEQYFGPGTRLTVT.

Here the CDR3 DNA reads TGTGCCAGCAGCCAAGATGGCGGGACTAGCGGCACAGATACGCAGTATTTT. This codes for CASSQDGGTSGTDTQYF. The V gene is TRBV4-2, the J gene TRBJ2-3, with 10 bases that match TRBD2. The junction had 4 bases not matched to a gene; V was cut back by 0 bases and J by 1 base. The CDR3 totals 17 residues. CDR1 is LGHNA and CDR2 is YNFKEQ in the germline V gene.

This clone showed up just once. CDR3 in amino acids: CASRGPWTGGRGYTF. The CDR3 DNA is TGTGCCAGCAGGGGGCCGTGGACAGGGGGTAGAGGCTACACCTTC. This rearrangement joins TRBV2 to TRBJ1-2; 10 bases line up with TRBD1. V shed 6 bases and J 8 bases; nucleotides not matched to a gene: 12. This CDR3 has 15 amino acids. Per the germline V gene, CDR1 is SNHLY and CDR2 is FYNNEI.

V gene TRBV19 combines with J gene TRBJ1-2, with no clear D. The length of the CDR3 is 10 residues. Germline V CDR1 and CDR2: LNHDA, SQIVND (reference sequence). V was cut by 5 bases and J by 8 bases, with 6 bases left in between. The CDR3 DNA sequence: TGTGCCAGTAGTGCCGGGGGCTACACCTTC. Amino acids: CASSAGGYTF.

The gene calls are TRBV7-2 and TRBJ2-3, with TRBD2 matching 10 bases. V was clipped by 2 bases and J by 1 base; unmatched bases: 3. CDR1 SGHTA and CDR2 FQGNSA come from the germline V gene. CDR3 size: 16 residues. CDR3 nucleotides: TGTGCCAGCAGCTTACGCCTAGCGGGGGGCACAGATACGCAGTATTTT. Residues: CASSLRLAGGTDTQYF.

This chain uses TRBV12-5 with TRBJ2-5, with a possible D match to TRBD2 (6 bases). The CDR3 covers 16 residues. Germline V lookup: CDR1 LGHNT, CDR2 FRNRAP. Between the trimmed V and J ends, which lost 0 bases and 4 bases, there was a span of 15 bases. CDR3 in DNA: TGTGCTAGTGGTTTGGTATTCGGGGGACTGGGAGAGACCCAGTACTTC. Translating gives CASGLVFGGLGETQYF.

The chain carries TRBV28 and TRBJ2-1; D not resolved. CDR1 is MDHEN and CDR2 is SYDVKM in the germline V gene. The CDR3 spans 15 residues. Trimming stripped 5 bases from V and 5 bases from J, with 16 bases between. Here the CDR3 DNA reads TGTGCCAGCAGTCGTGACTCAAGCCCTAACAATGAGCAGTTCTTC. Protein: CASSRDSSPNNEQFF.

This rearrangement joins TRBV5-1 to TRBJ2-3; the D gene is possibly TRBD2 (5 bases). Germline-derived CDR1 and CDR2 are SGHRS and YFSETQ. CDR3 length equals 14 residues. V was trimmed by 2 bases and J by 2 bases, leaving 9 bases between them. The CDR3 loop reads CASSFSGYTDTQYF. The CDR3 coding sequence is TGCGCCAGCAGCTTCAGCGGATACACAGATACGCAGTATTTT. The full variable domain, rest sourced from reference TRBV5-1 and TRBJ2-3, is KAGVTQTPRYLIKTRGQQVTLSCSPISGHRSVSWYQQTPGQGLQFLFEYFSETQRNKGNFPGRFSGRQFSNSRSEMNVSTLELGDSALYLCASSFSGYTDTQYFGPGTRLTVL.

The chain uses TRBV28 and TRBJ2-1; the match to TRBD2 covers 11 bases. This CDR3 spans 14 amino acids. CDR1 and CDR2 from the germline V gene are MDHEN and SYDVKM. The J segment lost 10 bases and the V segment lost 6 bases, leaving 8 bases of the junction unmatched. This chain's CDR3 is CASRDSGRVREQFF. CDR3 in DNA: TGTGCCAGCAGGGATAGCGGGAGGGTTCGAGAGCAGTTCTTC.

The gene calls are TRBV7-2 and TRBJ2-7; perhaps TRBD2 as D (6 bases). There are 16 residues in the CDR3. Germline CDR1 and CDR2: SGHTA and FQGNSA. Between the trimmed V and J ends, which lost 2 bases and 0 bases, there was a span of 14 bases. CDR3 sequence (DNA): TGTGCCAGCAGCTTATGGGGGAGGACCCTCTCCTACGAGCAGTACTTC. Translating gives CASSLWGRTLSYEQYF.

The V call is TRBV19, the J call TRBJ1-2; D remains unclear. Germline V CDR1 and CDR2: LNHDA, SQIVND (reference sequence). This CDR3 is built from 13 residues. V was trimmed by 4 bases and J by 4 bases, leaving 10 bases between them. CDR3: CASSSIRGYGYTF. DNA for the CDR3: TGTGCCAGTAGTAGTATTCGGGGCTATGGCTACACCTTC.

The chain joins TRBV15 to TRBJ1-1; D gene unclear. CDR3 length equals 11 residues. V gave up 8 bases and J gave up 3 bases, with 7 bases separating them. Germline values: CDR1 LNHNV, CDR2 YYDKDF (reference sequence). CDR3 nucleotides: TGTGCCACCCGCGGGGACACTGAAGCTTTCTTT. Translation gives CATRGDTEAFF.

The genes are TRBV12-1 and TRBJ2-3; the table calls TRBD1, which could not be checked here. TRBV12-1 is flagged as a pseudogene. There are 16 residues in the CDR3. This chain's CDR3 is CASRLGDRGRADTQYF. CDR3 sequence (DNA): TGTGCCAGCAGATTGGGGGACAGGGGGCGGGCAGATACGCAGTATTTT.

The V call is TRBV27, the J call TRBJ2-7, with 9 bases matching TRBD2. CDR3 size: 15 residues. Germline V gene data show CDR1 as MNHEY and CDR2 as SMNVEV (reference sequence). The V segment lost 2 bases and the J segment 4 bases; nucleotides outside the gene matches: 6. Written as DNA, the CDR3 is TGTGCCAGCAGTTTAGTAGCGGGGGAGACTTACGAGCAGTACTTC. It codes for CASSLVAGETYEQYF.

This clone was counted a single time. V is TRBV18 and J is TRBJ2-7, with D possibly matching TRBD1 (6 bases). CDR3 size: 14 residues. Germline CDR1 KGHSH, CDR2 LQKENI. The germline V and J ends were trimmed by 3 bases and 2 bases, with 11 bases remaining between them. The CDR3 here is CASSPVSGAYEQYF. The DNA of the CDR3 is TGTGCCAGCTCACCCGTCTCAGGGGCCTACGAGCAGTACTTC.

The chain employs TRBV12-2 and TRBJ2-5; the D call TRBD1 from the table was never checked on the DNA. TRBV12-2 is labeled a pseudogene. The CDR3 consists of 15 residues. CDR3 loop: CASRLAKSVQETQYF. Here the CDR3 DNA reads TGTGCAAGTCGCTTAGCGAAGTCAGTCCAAGAGACCCAGTACTTC.

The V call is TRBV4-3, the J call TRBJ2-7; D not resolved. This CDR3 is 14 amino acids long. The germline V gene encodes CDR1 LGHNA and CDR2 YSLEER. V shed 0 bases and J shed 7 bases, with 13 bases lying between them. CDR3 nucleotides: TGCGCCAGCAGCCAAGATCACACGCCTAGTGAGCAGTACTTC. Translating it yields CASSQDHTPSEQYF.

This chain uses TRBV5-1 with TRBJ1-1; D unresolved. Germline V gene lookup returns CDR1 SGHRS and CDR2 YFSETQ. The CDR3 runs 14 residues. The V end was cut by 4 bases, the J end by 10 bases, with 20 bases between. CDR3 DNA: TGCGCCAGCAGCCCTGACCGGTCGGAACTAGGAGCTTTCTTT. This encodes CASSPDRSELGAFF.

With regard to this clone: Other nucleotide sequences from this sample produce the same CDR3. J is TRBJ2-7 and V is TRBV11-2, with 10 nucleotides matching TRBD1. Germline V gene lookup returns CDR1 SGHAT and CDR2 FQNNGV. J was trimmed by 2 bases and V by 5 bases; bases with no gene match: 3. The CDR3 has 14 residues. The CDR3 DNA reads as TGTGCCAGCAGCCCCGGACAGGGGGCCTACGAGCAGTACTTC. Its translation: CASSPGQGAYEQYF.

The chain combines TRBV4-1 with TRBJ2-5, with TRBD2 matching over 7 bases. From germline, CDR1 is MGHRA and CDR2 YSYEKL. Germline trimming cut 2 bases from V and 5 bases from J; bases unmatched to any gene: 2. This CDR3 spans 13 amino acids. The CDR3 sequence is CASSQLGGETQYF. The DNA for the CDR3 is TGCGCCAGCAGCCAATTGGGGGGGGAGACCCAGTACTTC.

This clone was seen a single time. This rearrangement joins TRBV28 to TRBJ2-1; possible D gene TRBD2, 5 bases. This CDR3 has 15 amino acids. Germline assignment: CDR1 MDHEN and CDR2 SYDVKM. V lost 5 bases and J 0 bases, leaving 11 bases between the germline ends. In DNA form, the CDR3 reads TGTGCCAGCAGTAGCGGACTGACCTCCTACAATGAGCAGTTCTTC. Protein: CASSSGLTSYNEQFF.

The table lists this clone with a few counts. The CDR3 region is CASSREDGGYTF. The CDR3 nucleotides are TGCGCCAGCAGCCGTGAGGATGGGGGCTACACCTTC. The chain has TRBV4-1 and TRBJ1-2; D unresolved. Per the germline V gene, CDR1 is MGHRA and CDR2 is YSYEKL. Deletions cut 4 bases from V and 8 bases from J, with 11 bases between. The CDR3 has 12 residues.

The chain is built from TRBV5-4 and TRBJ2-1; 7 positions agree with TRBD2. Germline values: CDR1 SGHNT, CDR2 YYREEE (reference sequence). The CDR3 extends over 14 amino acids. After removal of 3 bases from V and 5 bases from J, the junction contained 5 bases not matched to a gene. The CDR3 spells CASSSEGLNNEQFF. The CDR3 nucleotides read TGTGCCAGCAGCTCGGAGGGACTAAACAATGAGCAGTTCTTC.

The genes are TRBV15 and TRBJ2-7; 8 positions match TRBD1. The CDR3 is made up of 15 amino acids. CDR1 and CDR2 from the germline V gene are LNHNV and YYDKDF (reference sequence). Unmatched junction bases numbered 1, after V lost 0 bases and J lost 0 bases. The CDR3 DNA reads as TGTGCCACCAGCAGAGAACAGGGGGGCTCCTACGAGCAGTACTTC. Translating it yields CATSREQGGSYEQYF.

CDR3 nucleotide sequence: TGTGCCAGTAGTAAGGGGAAGGCAGGGGGCGAAAAACTGTTTTTT. Its translation: CASSKGKAGGEKLFF. The chain is built from TRBV19 and TRBJ1-4, with TRBD1 identical over 8 bases. The CDR3 is 15 residues long. Per the germline V gene, CDR1 is LNHDA and CDR2 is SQIVND (reference sequence). V dropped 4 bases and J dropped 8; count of bases not matched to a gene: 9.

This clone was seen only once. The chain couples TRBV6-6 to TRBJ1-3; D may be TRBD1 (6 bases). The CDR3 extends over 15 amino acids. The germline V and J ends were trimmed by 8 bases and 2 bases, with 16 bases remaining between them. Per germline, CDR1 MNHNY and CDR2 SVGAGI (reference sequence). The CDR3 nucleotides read TGTGCCAGCCGTGATTCAGGGGTACCTGGAAACACCATATATTTT. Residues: CASRDSGVPGNTIYF.

CDR3 sequence (DNA): TGTGCCAGCAGCCAACTCCAGGGGGGCGGTGGAAACACCATATATTTT. It is translated as CASSQLQGGGGNTIYF. V and J are TRBV7-2 and TRBJ1-3; 7 bases are a match to TRBD1. Germline CDR1 is SGHTA and CDR2 is FQGNSA. Germline trimming cut 5 bases from V and 3 bases from J; bases unmatched to any gene: 10. The CDR3 sequence is 16 residues long.